This is a list of T cell receptor beta chains from one sample in a study of Graves' ophthalmopathy and Graves' hyperthyroidism. TCRdb analysed the multiplex PCR reads with MiXCR anew, one entry per CDR3 protein. The sample consists of approximately 1.2 million distinct CDR3 sequences, about two fifths of them appearing once. The sample taken for sequencing was peripheral blood or thyroid tissue (not recorded which). The receptors derive from an adult man with Graves' hyperthyroidism. CDR3s include the opening cysteine and the closing phenylalanine or tryptophan. The order of the fields is J gene, V gene, D gene, clone size, CDR3 DNA, CDR3 protein. A D gene is named only where the DNA matches it firmly. Part of the rows lack a size; the others show once, few, many or a class for expanded clones.

j_gene: TRBJ2-5; v_gene: TRBV29-1; d_gene: TRBD2; abundance: many; CDR3nt: TGCAGCGTCCAGGGACTAGCGGAATCCGACCAAGAGACCCAGTACTTC; CDR3aa: CSVQGLAESDQETQYF
j_gene: TRBJ1-5; v_gene: TRBV9; d_gene: TRBD1; abundance: .; CDR3nt: TGTGCCAGCAGCGGAGGGACAGGAGGGAGCAATCAGCCCCAGCATTTT; CDR3aa: CASSGGTGGSNQPQHF
j_gene: TRBJ1-2; v_gene: TRBV10-3; d_gene: .; abundance: .; CDR3nt: TGTGCCATCAGTGCCTTAGACCGTGGCTACACCTTC; CDR3aa: CAISALDRGYTF
j_gene: TRBJ2-7; v_gene: TRBV9; d_gene: TRBD2; abundance: few; CDR3nt: TGTGCCAGCAGCGTAGGACTAGCGGGAGCTAGCTACGAGCAGTACTTC; CDR3aa: CASSVGLAGASYEQYF
j_gene: TRBJ1-2; v_gene: TRBV9; d_gene: TRBD1; abundance: many; CDR3nt: TGTGCCAGCAGCTTAAACCCCGAGAGGACAGGGTCTTATGGCTACACCTTC; CDR3aa: CASSLNPERTGSYGYTF
j_gene: TRBJ2-2; v_gene: TRBV7-2; d_gene: .; abundance: many; CDR3nt: TGTGCCAGCAGTTTTTTGACCGGGGAGCTGTTTTTT; CDR3aa: CASSFLTGELFF
j_gene: TRBJ1-2; v_gene: TRBV20-1; d_gene: .; abundance: many; CDR3nt: TGCAGTGCTAGCCCGGGGGGAGCCTATGGCTACACCTTC; CDR3aa: CSASPGGAYGYTF
j_gene: TRBJ2-5; v_gene: TRBV29-1; d_gene: TRBD1; abundance: many; CDR3nt: TGCAGCGTTGGGGGGTACAGGGGAGAGACCCAGTACTTC; CDR3aa: CSVGGYRGETQYF
j_gene: TRBJ1-1; v_gene: TRBV6-1; d_gene: .; abundance: .; CDR3nt: TGTGCCAGCAGGAGCGAGCCTCGGGAAGCTTTCTTT; CDR3aa: CASRSEPREAFF
j_gene: TRBJ1-5; v_gene: TRBV20-1; d_gene: .; abundance: many; CDR3nt: TGCAGTGCGAGAGGAGGGACTAGCAATCAGCCCCAGCATTTT; CDR3aa: CSARGGTSNQPQHF
j_gene: TRBJ1-1; v_gene: TRBV27; d_gene: .; abundance: .; CDR3nt: TGTGCCAGCAGTTTATCAGGGTGGCGGAACACTGAAGCTTTCTTT; CDR3aa: CASSLSGWRNTEAFF